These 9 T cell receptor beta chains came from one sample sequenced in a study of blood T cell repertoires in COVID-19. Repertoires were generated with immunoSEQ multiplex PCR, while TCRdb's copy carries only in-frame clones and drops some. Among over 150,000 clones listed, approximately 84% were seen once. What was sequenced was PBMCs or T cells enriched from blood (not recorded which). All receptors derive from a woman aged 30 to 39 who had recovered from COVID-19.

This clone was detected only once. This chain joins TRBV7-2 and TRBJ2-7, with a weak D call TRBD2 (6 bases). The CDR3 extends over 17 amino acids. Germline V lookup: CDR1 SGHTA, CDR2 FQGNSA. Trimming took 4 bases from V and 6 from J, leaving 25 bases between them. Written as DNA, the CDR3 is TGTGCCAGCAGCTCCCAGACCGCGGGAACCTCCTGGGGCGAGCAGTACTTC. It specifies CASSSQTAGTSWGEQYF.

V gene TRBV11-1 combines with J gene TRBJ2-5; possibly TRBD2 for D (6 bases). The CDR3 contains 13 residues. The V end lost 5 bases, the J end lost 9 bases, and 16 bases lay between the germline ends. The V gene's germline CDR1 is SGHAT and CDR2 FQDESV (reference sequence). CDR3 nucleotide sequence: TGTGCCAGCAGCACGGGACTCACAGAAGCCCAGTACTTC. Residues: CASSTGLTEAQYF.

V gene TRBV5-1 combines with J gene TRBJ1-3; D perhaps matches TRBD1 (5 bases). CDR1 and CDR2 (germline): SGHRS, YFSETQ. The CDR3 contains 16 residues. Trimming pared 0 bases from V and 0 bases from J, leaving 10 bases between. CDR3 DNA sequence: TGCGCCAGCAGCTTGGCGGGGGGAAGCTCTGGAAACACCATATATTTT. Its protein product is CASSLAGGSSGNTIYF.

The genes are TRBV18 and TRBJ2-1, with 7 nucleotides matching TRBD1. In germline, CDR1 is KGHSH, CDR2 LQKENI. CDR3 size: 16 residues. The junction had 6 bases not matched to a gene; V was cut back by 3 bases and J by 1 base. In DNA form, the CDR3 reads TGTGCCAGCTCACCGGGACAGTTGTCTTCCTACAATGAGCAGTTCTTC. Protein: CASSPGQLSSYNEQFF.

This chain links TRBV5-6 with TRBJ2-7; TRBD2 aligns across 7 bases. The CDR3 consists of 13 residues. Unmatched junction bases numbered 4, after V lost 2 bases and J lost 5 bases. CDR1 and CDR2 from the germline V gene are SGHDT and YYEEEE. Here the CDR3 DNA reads TGTGCCAGCAGCTTCACTAGCGCTCACGAGCAGTACTTC. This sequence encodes CASSFTSAHEQYF.

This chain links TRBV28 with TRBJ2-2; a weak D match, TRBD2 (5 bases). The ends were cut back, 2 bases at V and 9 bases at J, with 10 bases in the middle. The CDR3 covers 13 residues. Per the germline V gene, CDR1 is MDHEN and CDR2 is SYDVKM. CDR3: CASSLRGIRELFF. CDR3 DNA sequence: TGTGCCAGCAGTTTAAGAGGGATCAGGGAGCTGTTTTTT.

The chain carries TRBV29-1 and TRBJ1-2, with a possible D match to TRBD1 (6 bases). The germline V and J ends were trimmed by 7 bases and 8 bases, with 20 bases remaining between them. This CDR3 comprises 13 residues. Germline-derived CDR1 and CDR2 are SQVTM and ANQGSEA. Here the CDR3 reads CSAGLGARRGYTF. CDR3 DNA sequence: TGCAGCGCCGGCCTGGGGGCACGGAGGGGCTACACCTTC.

The CDR3 loop is CAWSVNLPGELFF. Written as DNA, the CDR3 is TGTGCCTGGAGTGTTAACTTACCCGGGGAGCTGTTTTTT. This chain uses TRBV30 with TRBJ2-2; no firm D call. Trimming removed 0 bases at V and 6 bases at J, with 8 bases between. The CDR3 length is 13 residues. The germline gives CDR1 GTSNPN, CDR2 SVGIG (reference sequence).

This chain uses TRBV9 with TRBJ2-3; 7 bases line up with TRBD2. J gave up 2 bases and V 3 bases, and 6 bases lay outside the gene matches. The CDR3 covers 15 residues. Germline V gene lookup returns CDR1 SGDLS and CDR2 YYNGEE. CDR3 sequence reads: CASSDRDYPTDTQYF. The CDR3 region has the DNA TGTGCCAGCAGCGACCGGGACTACCCCACAGATACGCAGTATTTT. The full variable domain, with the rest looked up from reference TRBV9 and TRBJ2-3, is DSGVTQTPKHLITATGQRVTLRCSPRSGDLSVYWYQQSLDQGLQFLIQYYNGEERAKGNILERFSAQQFPDLHSELNLSSLELGDSALYFCASSDRDYPTDTQYFGPGTRLTVL.